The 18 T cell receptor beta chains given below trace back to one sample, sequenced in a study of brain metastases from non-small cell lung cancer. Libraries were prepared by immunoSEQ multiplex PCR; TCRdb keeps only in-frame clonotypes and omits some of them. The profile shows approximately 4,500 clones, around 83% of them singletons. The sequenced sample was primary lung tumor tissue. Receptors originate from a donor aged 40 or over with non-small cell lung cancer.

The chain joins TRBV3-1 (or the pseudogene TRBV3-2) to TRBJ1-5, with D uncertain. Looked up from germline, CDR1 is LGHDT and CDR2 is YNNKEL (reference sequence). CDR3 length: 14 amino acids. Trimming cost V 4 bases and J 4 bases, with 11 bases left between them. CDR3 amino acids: CASSPRAANQPQHF. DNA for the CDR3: TGTGCCAGCAGCCCCCGGGCCGCGAATCAGCCCCAGCATTTT.

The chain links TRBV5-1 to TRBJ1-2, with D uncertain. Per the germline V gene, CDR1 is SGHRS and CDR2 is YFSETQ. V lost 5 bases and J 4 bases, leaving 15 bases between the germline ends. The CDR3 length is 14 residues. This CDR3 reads CASSSETEGYGYTF. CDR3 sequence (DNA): TGCGCCAGCAGTAGCGAGACGGAAGGCTATGGCTACACCTTC.

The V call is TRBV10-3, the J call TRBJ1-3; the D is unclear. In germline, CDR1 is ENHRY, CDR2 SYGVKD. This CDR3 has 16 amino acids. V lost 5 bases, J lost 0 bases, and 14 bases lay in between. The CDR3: CAISPQAWGSGNTIYF. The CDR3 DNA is TGTGCCATCAGTCCTCAGGCTTGGGGCTCTGGAAACACCATATATTTT.

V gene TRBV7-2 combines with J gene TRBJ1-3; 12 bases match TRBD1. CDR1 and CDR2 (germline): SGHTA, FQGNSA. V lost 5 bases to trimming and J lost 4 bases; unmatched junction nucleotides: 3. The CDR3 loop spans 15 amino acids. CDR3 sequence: CASSVGTGGGNTIYF. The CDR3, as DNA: TGTGCCAGCAGCGTAGGGACAGGGGGCGGAAACACCATATATTTT.

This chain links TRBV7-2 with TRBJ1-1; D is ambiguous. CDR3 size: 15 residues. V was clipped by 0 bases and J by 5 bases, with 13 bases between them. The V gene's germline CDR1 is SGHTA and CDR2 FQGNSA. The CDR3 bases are TGTGCCAGCAGCTTAGCAGGAGTCGCTGGGACTGAAGCTTTCTTT. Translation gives CASSLAGVAGTEAFF. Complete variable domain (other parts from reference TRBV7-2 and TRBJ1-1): GAGVSQSPSNKVTEKGKDVELRCDPISGHTALYWYRQSLGQGLEFLIYFQGNSAPDKSGLPSDRFSAERTGGSVSTLTIQRTQQEDSAVYLCASSLAGVAGTEAFFGQGTRLTVV.

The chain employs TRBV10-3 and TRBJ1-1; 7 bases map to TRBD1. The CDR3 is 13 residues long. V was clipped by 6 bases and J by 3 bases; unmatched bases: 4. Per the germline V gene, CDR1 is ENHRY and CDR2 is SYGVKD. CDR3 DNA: TGTGCCATCAGATGGACAGGAGACACTGAAGCTTTCTTT. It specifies CAIRWTGDTEAFF.

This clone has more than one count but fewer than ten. The CDR3 here is CASSLTSSSYNEQFF. CDR3 DNA sequence: TGCGCCAGCAGCCTCACCTCGAGCTCCTACAATGAGCAGTTCTTC. V and J are TRBV5-1 and TRBJ2-1; the D is unclear. Between the trimmed V and J ends, which lost 4 bases and 0 bases, there was a span of 11 bases. CDR1 and CDR2 from the germline V gene are SGHRS and YFSETQ. The CDR3 loop spans 15 amino acids. The full variable domain, completed using reference TRBV5-1 and TRBJ2-1, is KAGVTQTPRYLIKTRGQQVTLSCSPISGHRSVSWYQQTPGQGLQFLFEYFSETQRNKGNFPGRFSGRQFSNSRSEMNVSTLELGDSALYLCASSLTSSSYNEQFFGPGTRLTVL.

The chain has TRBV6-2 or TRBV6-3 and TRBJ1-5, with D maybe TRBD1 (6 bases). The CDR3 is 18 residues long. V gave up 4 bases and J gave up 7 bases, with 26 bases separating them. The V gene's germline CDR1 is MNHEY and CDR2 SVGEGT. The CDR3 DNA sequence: TGTGCCAGCAGTTCAGGGCCACAGGGCTGGGTCTACGGCCAGCCCCAGCATTTT. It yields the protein CASSSGPQGWVYGQPQHF.

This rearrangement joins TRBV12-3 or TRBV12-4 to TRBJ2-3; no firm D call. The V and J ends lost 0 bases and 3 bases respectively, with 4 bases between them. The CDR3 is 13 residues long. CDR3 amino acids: CASSLARTDTQYF. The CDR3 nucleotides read TGTGCCAGCAGTTTAGCGCGGACAGATACGCAGTATTTT.

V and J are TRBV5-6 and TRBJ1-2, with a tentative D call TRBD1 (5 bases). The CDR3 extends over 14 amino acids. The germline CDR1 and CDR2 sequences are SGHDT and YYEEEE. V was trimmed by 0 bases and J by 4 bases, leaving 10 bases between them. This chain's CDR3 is CASSLGGDPYGYTF. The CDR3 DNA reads TGTGCCAGCAGCTTGGGGGGGGACCCCTATGGCTACACCTTC.

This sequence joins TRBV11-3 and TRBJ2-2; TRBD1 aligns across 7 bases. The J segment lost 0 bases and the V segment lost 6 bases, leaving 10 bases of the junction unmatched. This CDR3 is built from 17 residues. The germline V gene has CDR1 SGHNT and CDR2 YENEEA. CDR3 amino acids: CASSRRDSASNTGELFF. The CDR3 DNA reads TGTGCCAGCAGTCGCCGGGACAGTGCTTCGAACACCGGGGAGCTGTTTTTT.

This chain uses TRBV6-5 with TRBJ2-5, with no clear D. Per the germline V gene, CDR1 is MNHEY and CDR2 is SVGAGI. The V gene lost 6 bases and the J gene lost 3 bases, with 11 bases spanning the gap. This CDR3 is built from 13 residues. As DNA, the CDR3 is TGTGCCAGCAGATCGGATATGGAAGAGACCCAGTACTTC. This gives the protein CASRSDMEETQYF.

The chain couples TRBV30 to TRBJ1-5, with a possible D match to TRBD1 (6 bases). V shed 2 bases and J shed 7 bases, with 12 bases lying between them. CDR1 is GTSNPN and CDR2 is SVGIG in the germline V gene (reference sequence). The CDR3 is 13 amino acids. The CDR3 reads CAWSTGKVQPQHF. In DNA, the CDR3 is TGTGCCTGGAGTACAGGGAAGGTCCAGCCCCAGCATTTT.

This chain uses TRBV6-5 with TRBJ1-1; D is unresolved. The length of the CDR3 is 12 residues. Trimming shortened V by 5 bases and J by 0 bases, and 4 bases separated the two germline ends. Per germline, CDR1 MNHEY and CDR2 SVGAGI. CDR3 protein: CASSTVNTEAFF. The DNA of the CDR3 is TGTGCCAGCAGTACAGTGAACACTGAAGCTTTCTTT.

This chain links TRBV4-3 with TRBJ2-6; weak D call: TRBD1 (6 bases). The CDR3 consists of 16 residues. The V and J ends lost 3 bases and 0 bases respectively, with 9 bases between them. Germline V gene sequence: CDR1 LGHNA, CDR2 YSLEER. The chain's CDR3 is CASSQVTGSGANVLTF. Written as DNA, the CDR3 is TGCGCCAGCAGCCAGGTGACAGGCTCTGGGGCCAACGTCCTGACTTTC.

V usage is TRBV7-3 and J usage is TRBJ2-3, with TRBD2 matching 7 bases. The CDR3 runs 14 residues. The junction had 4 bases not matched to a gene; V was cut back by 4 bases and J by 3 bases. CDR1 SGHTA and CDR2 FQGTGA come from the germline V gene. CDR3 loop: CASSSWGGTDTQYF. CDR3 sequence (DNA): TGTGCCAGCAGCTCCTGGGGGGGAACAGATACGCAGTATTTT.

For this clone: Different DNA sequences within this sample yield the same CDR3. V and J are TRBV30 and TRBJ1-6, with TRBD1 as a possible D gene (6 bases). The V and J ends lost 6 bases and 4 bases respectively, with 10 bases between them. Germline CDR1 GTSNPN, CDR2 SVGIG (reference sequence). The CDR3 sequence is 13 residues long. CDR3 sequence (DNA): TGTGCCTGCAGGGGAGAGTATAATTCACCCCTCCACTTT. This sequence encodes CACRGEYNSPLHF. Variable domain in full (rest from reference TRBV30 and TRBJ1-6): SQTIHQWPATLVQPVGSPLSLECTVEGTSNPNLYWYRQAAGRGLQLLFYSVGIGQISSEVPQNLSASRPQDRQFILSSKKLLLSDSGFYLCACRGEYNSPLHFGNGTRLTVT.

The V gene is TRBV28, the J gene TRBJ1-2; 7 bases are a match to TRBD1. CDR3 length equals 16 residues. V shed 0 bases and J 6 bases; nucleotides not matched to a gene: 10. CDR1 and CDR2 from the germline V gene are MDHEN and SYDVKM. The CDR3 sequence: CASSLWHLGQSDGYTF. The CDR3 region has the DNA TGTGCCAGCAGTTTATGGCACCTGGGACAGTCCGATGGCTACACCTTC.